A single sample is the source of the 21 T cell receptor beta chains below, sequenced in a study of monozygotic twins with inflammatory bowel disease. No DNA is given; TCRdb re-called the 5' RACE reads and lists each CDR3 protein once. The listing records about 85,000 distinct CDR3 sequences. Sequencing input: blood. Receptors originate from a human donor with ulcerative colitis or Crohn's disease, or a healthy co-twin of an affected twin (not recorded which).

The chain links TRBV12-3 or TRBV12-4 to TRBJ2-3; TCRdb lists TRBD2, though no DNA is available to test this call. This CDR3 is 15 amino acids long. The CDR3: CASGPGLAGADTQYF.

This chain joins TRBV5-4 and TRBJ2-3; TCRdb's D call of TRBD1 is untestable without DNA. From germline, CDR1 is SGHNT and CDR2 YYREEE (reference sequence). The CDR3 is 16 amino acids. Here the CDR3 reads CASSGTGRVGADTQYF.

The V call is TRBV14, the J call TRBJ2-7; lacking DNA, the TRBD1 call made by TCRdb goes unchecked. Per the germline V gene, CDR1 is SGHDN and CDR2 is FVKESK. This CDR3 is built from 15 residues. CDR3 amino acids: CASSQQTGHTYEQYF.

This CDR3 reads CSAREQGSWQPQHF. The V and J genes are TRBV20-1 and TRBJ1-5; TCRdb indicates TRBD1, and absent DNA this call remains unverified. Germline V gives CDR1 DFQATT, CDR2 SNEGSKA (reference sequence). The CDR3 has 14 amino acids.

The chain combines TRBV2 with TRBJ1-2. The length of the CDR3 is 15 residues. Germline V gene sequence: CDR1 SNHLY, CDR2 FYNNEI. The CDR3 reads CASSSHRDSKDGYTF.

V is TRBV6-1 and J is TRBJ2-7; TCRdb names TRBD1, which stays unverified in the absence of DNA. Per the germline V gene, CDR1 is MNHNS and CDR2 is SASEGT. The CDR3 is 15 residues long. The chain's CDR3 is CASRRDQGMVYEQYF.

The J gene is TRBJ2-7, the V gene TRBV7-6; as DNA is missing, the TRBD1 call by TCRdb cannot be tested. Germline V gene data show CDR1 as SGHVS and CDR2 as FNYEAQ. This CDR3 is 13 amino acids long. The CDR3: CASSGGQTYEQYF.

V usage is TRBV5-1 and J usage is TRBJ1-1; the TCRdb call, TRBD1, lacks DNA for checking. The CDR3 loop spans 14 amino acids. From germline, CDR1 is SGHRS and CDR2 YFSETQ. The CDR3 is CASTLTGSSTESFF.

The V gene is TRBV20-1, the J gene TRBJ1-4; without DNA, the TCRdb call of TRBD1 cannot be checked. Germline V CDR1 and CDR2: DFQATT, SNEGSKA (reference sequence). The CDR3 totals 19 residues. The CDR3 loop reads CSARERWRGRFPTNEKLFF.

V usage is TRBV20-1 and J usage is TRBJ2-3; TCRdb selects TRBD2, and the lack of DNA leaves this call unchecked. This CDR3 region has 17 residues. CDR1 is DFQATT, CDR2 SNEGSKA, per germline (reference sequence). The CDR3 loop is CSARDRERGRATDTQYF.

This chain links TRBV5-1 with TRBJ2-7; TCRdb indicates TRBD1, and absent DNA this call remains unverified. Germline lookup yields CDR1 SGHRS and CDR2 YFSETQ. The CDR3 length is 13 residues. CDR3 region: CASSWGQDYEQYF.

This chain uses TRBV7-9 with TRBJ2-3. The CDR3 loop spans 12 amino acids. Germline CDR1 reads SEHNR; CDR2 reads FQNEAQ (reference sequence). CDR3 sequence reads: CASSFRTDTQYF.

The genes are TRBV14 and TRBJ2-2. Per germline, CDR1 SGHDN and CDR2 FVKESK. This CDR3 spans 15 amino acids. The CDR3 is CASSQWGRDTGELFF. The full variable domain, with the rest looked up from reference TRBV14 and TRBJ2-2, is EAGVTQFPSHSVIEKGQTVTLRCDPISGHDNLYWYRRVMGKEIKFLLHFVKESKQDESGMPNNRFLAERTGGTYSTLKVQPAELEDSGVYFCASSQWGRDTGELFFGEGSRLTVL.

The chain uses TRBV5-1 and TRBJ2-5; checking the TCRdb D call of TRBD1 is not possible without DNA. This CDR3 has 15 amino acids. Germline V gene sequence: CDR1 SGHRS, CDR2 YFSETQ. The CDR3: CASSSQQGPQETQYF.

The CDR3 here is CASSLGSQGLVGNEKLFF. The chain uses TRBV7-6 and TRBJ1-4; TCRdb lists TRBD1, though no DNA is available to test this call. The CDR3 contains 18 residues. Germline CDR1 is SGHVS and CDR2 is FNYEAQ. Full variable domain (rest looked up from reference TRBV7-6 and TRBJ1-4): GAGVSQSPRYKVTKRGQDVALRCDPISGHVSLYWYRQALGQGPEFLTYFNYEAQQDKSGLPNDRFSAERPEGSISTLTIQRTEQRDSAMYRCASSLGSQGLVGNEKLFFGSGTQLSVL.

The CDR3 loop reads CASSLATGSRATNEKLFF. The chain carries TRBV7-6 and TRBJ1-4; TCRdb lists TRBD1, though no DNA is available to test this call. The CDR3 runs to 18 residues. The germline V gene encodes CDR1 SGHVS and CDR2 FNYEAQ.

The chain links TRBV6-5 to TRBJ2-4; checking the TCRdb D call of TRBD1 is not possible without DNA. CDR3 size: 15 residues. CDR1 is MNHEY and CDR2 is SVGAGI in the germline V gene. CDR3: CASSYSGTTKNIQYF.

V gene TRBV3-1 combines with J gene TRBJ1-5. Germline V gene lookup returns CDR1 LGHDT and CDR2 YNNKEL (reference sequence). There are 13 residues in the CDR3. The CDR3 loop is CASSQGSNQPQHF.

V usage is TRBV6-4 and J usage is TRBJ2-3; TCRdb lists TRBD2, though no DNA is available to test this call. The germline CDR1 and CDR2 sequences are MRHNA and SNTAGT. This CDR3 comprises 15 residues. The CDR3 loop reads CTSSERAGNTDTQYF.

The J gene is TRBJ2-6, the V gene TRBV5-1; TCRdb picks TRBD1, but there is no DNA to check that call. The CDR3 covers 18 residues. From germline, CDR1 is SGHRS and CDR2 YFSETQ. The CDR3 sequence is CASSGGDRTPPGANVLTF.

The rearrangement uses TRBV7-8 and TRBJ2-2; no DNA is available, so the TRBD2 call from TCRdb remains unchecked. This CDR3 has 16 residues. Germline CDR1 SGHVS, CDR2 FQNEAQ. CDR3 region: CASSPGLAGETGELFF.